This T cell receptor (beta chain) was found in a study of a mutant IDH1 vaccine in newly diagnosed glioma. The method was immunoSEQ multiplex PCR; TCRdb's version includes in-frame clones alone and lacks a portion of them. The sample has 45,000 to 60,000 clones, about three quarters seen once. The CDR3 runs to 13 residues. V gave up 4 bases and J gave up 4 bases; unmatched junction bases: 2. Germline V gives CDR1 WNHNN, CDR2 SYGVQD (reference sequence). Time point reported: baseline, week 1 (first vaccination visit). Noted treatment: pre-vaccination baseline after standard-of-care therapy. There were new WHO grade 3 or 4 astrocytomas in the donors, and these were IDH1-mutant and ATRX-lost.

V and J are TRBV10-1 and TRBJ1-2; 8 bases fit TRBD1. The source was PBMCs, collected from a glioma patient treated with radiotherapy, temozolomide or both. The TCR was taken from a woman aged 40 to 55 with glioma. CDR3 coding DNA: TGCGCCAGCAGTGGACAGGGGAGCTATGGCTACACCTTC. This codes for CASSGQGSYGYTF.